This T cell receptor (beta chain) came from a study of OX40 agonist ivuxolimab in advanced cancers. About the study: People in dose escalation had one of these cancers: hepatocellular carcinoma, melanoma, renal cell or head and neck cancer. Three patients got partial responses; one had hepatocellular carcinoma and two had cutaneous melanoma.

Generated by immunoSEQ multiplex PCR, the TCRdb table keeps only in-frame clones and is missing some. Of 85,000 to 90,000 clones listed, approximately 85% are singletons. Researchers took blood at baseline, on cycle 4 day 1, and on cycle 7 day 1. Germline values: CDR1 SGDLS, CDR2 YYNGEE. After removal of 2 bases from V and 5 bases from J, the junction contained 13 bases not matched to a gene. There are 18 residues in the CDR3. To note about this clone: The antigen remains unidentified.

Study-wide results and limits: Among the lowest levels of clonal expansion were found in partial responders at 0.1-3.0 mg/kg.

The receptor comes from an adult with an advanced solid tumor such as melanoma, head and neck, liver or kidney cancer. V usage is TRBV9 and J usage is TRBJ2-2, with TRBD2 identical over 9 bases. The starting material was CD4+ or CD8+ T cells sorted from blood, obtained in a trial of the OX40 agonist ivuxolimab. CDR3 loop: CASSVQPTLAGRTGELFF. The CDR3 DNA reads TGTGCCAGCAGCGTTCAGCCAACCCTAGCGGGAAGAACCGGGGAGCTGTTTTTT.